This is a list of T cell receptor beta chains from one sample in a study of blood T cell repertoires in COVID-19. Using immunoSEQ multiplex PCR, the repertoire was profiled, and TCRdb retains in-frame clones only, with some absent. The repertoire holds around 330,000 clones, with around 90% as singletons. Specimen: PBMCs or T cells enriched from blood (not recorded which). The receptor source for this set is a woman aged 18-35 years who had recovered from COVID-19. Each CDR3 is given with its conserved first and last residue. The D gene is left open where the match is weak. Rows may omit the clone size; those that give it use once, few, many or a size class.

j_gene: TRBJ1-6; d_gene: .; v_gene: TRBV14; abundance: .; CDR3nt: TGTGCCAGCAGCGCCGGGGATACGGCTACGGACCATAATTCACCCCTCCACTTT; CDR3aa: CASSAGDTATDHNSPLHF
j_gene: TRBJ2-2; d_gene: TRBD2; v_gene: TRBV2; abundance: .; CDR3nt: TGTGCCAGCCAACAAAGCGGGGGGGGAACCGGGGAGCTGTTTTTT; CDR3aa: CASQQSGGGTGELFF
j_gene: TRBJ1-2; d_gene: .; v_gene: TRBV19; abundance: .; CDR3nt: TGTGCCAGTAGTATCCAGATAACCAACTATGGCTACACCTTC; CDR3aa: CASSIQITNYGYTF
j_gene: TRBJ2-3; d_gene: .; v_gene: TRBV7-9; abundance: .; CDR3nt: TGTGCCAGCAGCTTTTCGTCCACCGCGGTAACAGATACGCAGTATTTT; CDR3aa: CASSFSSTAVTDTQYF
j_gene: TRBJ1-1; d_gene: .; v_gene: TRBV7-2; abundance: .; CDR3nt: TGTGCCAGCAGCGAGTGGGCGGGATCGAACACTGAAGCTTTCTTT; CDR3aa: CASSEWAGSNTEAFF
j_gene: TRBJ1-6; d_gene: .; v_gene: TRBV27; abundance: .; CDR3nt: TGTGCCAGCAGCCATACAGGGAATAATTCACCCCCCCACTTT; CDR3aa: CASSHTGNNSPPHF
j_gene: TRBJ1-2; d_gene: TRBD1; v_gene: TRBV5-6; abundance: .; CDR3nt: TGTGCCAGCAGCCTAGGACAGGGGACTAACTATGGCTACACCTTC; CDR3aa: CASSLGQGTNYGYTF
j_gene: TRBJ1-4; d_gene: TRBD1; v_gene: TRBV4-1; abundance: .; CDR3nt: TGCGCCAGCAGCCAAGATCTTAATTTGGGCAGGGGGCTTGAAAAACTGTTTTTT; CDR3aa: CASSQDLNLGRGLEKLFF
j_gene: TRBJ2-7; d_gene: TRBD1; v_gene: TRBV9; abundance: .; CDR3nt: TGTGCCAGCAGGCATCCCGGGACAGGGCGCGAGCAGTACTTC; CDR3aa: CASRHPGTGREQYF
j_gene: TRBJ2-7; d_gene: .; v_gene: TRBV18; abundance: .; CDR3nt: TGTGCCAGCTCACCACCTGGACAGAGGTACGAGCAGTACTTC; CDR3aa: CASSPPGQRYEQYF
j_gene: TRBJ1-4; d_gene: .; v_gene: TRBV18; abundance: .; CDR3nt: TGTGCCAGCTCACCCCTCCAGGGCGCCAATGAAAAACTGTTTTTT; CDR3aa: CASSPLQGANEKLFF
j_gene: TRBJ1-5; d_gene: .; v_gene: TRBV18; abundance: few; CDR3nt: TGTGCCAGCTCACCCCTTAATCCGGGGGACAATCAGCCCCAGCATTTT; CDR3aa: CASSPLNPGDNQPQHF
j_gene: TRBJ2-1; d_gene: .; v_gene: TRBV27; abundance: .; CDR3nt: TGTGCCAGCAGGCGGAATGTGGGTGAGCAGTTCTTC; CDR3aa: CASRRNVGEQFF
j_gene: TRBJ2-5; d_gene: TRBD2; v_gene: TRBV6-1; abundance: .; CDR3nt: TGTGCCAGCAGCCAACTAGCGACTGGAGAGACCCAGTACTTC; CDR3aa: CASSQLATGETQYF
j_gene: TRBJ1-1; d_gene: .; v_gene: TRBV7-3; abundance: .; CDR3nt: TGTGCCAGCAGCTTATTCCCCCTCCCCCCCCGCGTGACAGGTCCCCTTACTGAAGCTTTCTTT; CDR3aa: CASSLFPLPPRVTGPLTEAFF
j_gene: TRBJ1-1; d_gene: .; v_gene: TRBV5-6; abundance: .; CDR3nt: TGTGCCAGCAACCAGGGCCCCCCGAGCACTGAAGCTTTCTTT; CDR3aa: CASNQGPPSTEAFF
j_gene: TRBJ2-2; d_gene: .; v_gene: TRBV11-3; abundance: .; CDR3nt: TGTGCCAGCAGCTTAGGAACAGCGAACACCGGGGAGCTGTTTTTT; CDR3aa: CASSLGTANTGELFF
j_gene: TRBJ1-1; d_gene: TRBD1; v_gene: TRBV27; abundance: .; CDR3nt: TGTGCCAGCAGCCGGAATGGACAGGGCACTGAAGCTTTCTTT; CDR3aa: CASSRNGQGTEAFF
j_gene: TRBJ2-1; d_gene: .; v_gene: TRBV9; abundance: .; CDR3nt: TGTGCCAGCAGCCCGAACCAGGCAGGGGTGGGTGAGCAGTTCTTC; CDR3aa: CASSPNQAGVGEQFF
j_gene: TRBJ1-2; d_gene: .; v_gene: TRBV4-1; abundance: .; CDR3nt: TGCGCCAGCAGCCAAGACGGTTTTTGGGTGGAGAAAAAAGGCTACACCTTC; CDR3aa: CASSQDGFWVEKKGYTF
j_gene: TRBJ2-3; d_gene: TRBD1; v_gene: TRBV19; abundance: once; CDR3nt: TGTGCCAGTAGCGTAGGGGGCGACACAGATACGCAGTATTTT; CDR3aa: CASSVGGDTDTQYF
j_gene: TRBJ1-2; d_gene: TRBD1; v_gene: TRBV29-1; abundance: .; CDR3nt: TGCAGCGCCGGGACAGATTATGGCTACACCTTC; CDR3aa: CSAGTDYGYTF
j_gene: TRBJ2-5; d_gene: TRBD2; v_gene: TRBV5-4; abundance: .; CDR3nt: TGTGCCAGCAGCTTGGTGGGACTAGGAGAAGAGACCCAGTACTTC; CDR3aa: CASSLVGLGEETQYF
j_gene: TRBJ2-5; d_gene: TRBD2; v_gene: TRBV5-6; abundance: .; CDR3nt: TGTGCCAGCACCACGGGACTAGCGAAAGAGACCCAGTACTTC; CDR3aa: CASTTGLAKETQYF
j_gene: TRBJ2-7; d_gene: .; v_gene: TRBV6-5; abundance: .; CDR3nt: TGTGCCAGCAGACTAAACACACTTTACGAGCAGTACTTC; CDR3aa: CASRLNTLYEQYF
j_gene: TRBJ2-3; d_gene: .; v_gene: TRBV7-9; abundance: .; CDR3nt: TGTGCCAGCAGCTTAGTTCTTGGGGGCTTCACAGATACGCAGTATTTT; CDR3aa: CASSLVLGGFTDTQYF
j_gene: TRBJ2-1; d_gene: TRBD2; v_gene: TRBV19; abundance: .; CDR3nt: TGTGCCAGTAGTATTTCTAGCGGGGGGGAACTCTACAATGAGCAGTTCTTC; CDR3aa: CASSISSGGELYNEQFF
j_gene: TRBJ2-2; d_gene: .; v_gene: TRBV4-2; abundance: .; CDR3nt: TGTGCCAGCAGCCCAGACAGGAACACCGGGGAGCTGTTTTTT; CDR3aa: CASSPDRNTGELFF
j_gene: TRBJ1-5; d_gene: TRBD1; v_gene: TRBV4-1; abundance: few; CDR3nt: TGCGCCAGCAGCCAAGCTTACCGGACAGGGCAAAGGCAGCCCCAGCATTTT; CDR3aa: CASSQAYRTGQRQPQHF
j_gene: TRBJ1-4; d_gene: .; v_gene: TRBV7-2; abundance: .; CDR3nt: TGTGCCAGCAGGACACCGGGGGTGGATGAAAAACTGTTTTTT; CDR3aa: CASRTPGVDEKLFF
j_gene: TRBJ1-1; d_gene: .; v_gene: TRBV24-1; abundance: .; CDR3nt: TGTGCCACCCGAGACACTGAAGCTTTCTTT; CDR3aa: CATRDTEAFF
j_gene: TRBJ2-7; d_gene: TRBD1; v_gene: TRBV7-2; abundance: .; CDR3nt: TGTGCCAGCAGCTTAGGAAGGGACAGGGGGGCTTACGAGCAGTACTTC; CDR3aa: CASSLGRDRGAYEQYF
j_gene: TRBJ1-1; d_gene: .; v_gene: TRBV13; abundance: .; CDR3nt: TGTGCCAGCAGTCTTGTAACAGGGAACACTGAAGCTTTCTTT; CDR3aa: CASSLVTGNTEAFF
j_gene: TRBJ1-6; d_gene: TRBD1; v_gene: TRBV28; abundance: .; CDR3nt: TGTGCCAGCAGCCGGGGACAGGCCAGCTCACCCCTCCACTTT; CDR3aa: CASSRGQASSPLHF
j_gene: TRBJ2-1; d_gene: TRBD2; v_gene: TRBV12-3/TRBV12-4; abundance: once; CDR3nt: TGTGCCAGCAGCCGGACTAGCGGGAGAATGTTCTTC; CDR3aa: CASSRTSGRMFF
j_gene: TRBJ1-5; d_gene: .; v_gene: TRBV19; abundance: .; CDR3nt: TGTGCCAGTAGTACCTTCTATAGCAATCAGCCCCAGCATTTT; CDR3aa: CASSTFYSNQPQHF
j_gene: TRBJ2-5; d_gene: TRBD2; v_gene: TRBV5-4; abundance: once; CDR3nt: TGTGCCAGCAGCTTGGAAAGGGCAACTAAAGCGGGGGAGACCCAGTACTTC; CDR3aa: CASSLERATKAGETQYF
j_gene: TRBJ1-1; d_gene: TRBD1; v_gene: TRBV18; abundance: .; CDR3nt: TGTGCCAGCTCACTCGGTCGACAGGGGAACACTGAAGCTTTCTTT; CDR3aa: CASSLGRQGNTEAFF